This entry lists 25 T cell receptor beta chains sequenced from one sample in a study of T cell repertoires in cytomegalovirus infection. TCRdb re-derived calls from the reads in MiXCR, one entry per CDR3 protein. Among about 490,000 distinct CDR3 sequences, about 26% were seen once, and the ten largest hold under 15%. The sequenced sample was PBMCs. The receptors shown here come from a human donor in good health (CMV status not recorded). Some clones in this sample may be carry-over from other donors' samples.

The chain has TRBV19 and TRBJ1-1; D call uncertain. The CDR3 consists of 12 residues. The V gene's germline CDR1 is LNHDA and CDR2 SQIVND (reference sequence). V was clipped by 4 bases and J by 4 bases, with 7 bases between them. The CDR3 DNA sequence: TGTGCCAGTAGTACCACGGGCACTGAAGCTTTCTTT. It codes for CASSTTGTEAFF.

This clonotype came up a few times. The chain has TRBV2 and TRBJ2-2; D not certain. This CDR3 contains 15 residues. Germline lookup yields CDR1 SNHLY and CDR2 FYNNEI. The V and J ends lost 6 bases and 1 base respectively, with 12 bases between them. CDR3 sequence reads: CASSANEVNTGELFF. CDR3 sequence (DNA): TGTGCCAGCAGCGCGAACGAGGTGAACACCGGGGAGCTGTTTTTT.

The rearrangement joins TRBV5-8 to TRBJ2-1, with 11 bases lining up with TRBD2. Losses at the gene ends were 7 bases for V and 4 bases for J; bases not matched to a gene: 16. The CDR3 totals 18 residues. CDR1 SGHTS and CDR2 YDEGEE come from the germline V gene. The CDR3 reads CASDLNIVGTSGYNEQFF. In DNA form, the CDR3 reads TGTGCCAGCGACCTTAACATTGTGGGGACTAGCGGTTACAATGAGCAGTTCTTC.

V is TRBV11-2 and J is TRBJ1-1; D possibly corresponds to TRBD1 (6 bases). Germline CDR1 is SGHAT and CDR2 is FQNNGV. V was shortened by 6 bases and J by 4 bases, with 18 bases between the two germline ends. The CDR3 is made up of 15 amino acids. CDR3 DNA: TGTGCCAGCAGACTCGTGCGGGGGGCACGCACTGAAGCTTTCTTT. Protein: CASRLVRGARTEAFF.

This chain joins TRBV5-6 and TRBJ2-1; D is unclear. Per the germline V gene, CDR1 is SGHDT and CDR2 is YYEEEE. Trimming took off 4 bases at V and 10 bases at J, with 9 bases between the two ends. This CDR3 has 11 amino acids. DNA for the CDR3: TGTGCCAGCAGCCTGGCGGCAGAGCAGTTCTTC. Protein: CASSLAAEQFF. Complete variable domain (other parts from reference TRBV5-6 and TRBJ2-1): DAGVTQSPTHLIKTRGQQVTLRCSPKSGHDTVSWYQQALGQGPQFIFQYYEEEERQRGNFPDRFSGHQFPNYSSELNVNALLLGDSALYLCASSLAAEQFFGPGTRLTVL.

This clonotype was seen many times. The chain is built from TRBV7-2 and TRBJ2-5; the match to TRBD2 covers 7 bases. Germline V gene sequence: CDR1 SGHTA, CDR2 FQGNSA. The CDR3 length is 12 residues. V shed 8 bases, J shed 4 bases, and the junction held 4 bases outside the gene matches. The CDR3 loop is CASGIAGETQYF. CDR3 coding DNA: TGTGCCAGCGGAATAGCGGGAGAGACCCAGTACTTC.

Points on this clonotype: A clone one base away is much larger, so this may be a read error. This chain joins TRBV12-3 or TRBV12-4 and TRBJ1-5; 7 bases line up with TRBD1. There are 15 residues in the CDR3. CDR3 region: CAGSFSQGRNQPQHF. The CDR3 DNA is TGTGCCGGCAGTTTCTCACAGGGGAGAAATCAGCCCCAGCATTTT.

This clonotype was recorded many times. V usage is TRBV7-2 and J usage is TRBJ2-7, with 14 bases aligning to TRBD2. The CDR3 contains 16 residues. From germline, CDR1 is SGHTA and CDR2 FQGNSA. V trimming: 3 bases; J trimming: 3 bases; junction bases outside the gene matches: 4. CDR3 sequence: CASSLGTSGSSYEQYF. In DNA form, the CDR3 reads TGTGCCAGCAGCTTGGGGACTAGCGGGAGTAGCTACGAGCAGTACTTC. The complete variable domain, with remaining parts taken from reference TRBV7-2 and TRBJ2-7, reads GAGVSQSPSNKVTEKGKDVELRCDPISGHTALYWYRQSLGQGLEFLIYFQGNSAPDKSGLPSDRFSAERTGGSVSTLTIQRTQQEDSAVYLCASSLGTSGSSYEQYFGPGTRLTVT.

V usage is TRBV7-2 and J usage is TRBJ1-5; weak D call: TRBD1 (5 bases). The CDR3 contains 14 residues. Germline loops: CDR1 SGHTA, CDR2 FQGNSA. Trimming pared 4 bases from V and 2 bases from J, leaving 9 bases between. The CDR3 bases are TGTGCCAGCAGCTGGGGGTTCGGCAATCAGCCCCAGCATTTT. It yields the protein CASSWGFGNQPQHF.

This clonotype was counted between two and nine times. The V and J genes are TRBV19 and TRBJ2-2; 7 positions agree with TRBD1. CDR3 length: 15 amino acids. CDR1 LNHDA and CDR2 SQIVND come from the germline V gene (reference sequence). With 7 bases clipped from V and 1 base from J, the junction kept 6 bases outside the gene matches. CDR3 loop: CASTRTGRNTGELFF. The CDR3 nucleotides read TGTGCCAGTACCCGGACAGGCAGGAACACCGGGGAGCTGTTTTTT.

CDR3 sequence: CSVEEEGQHYGYTF. CDR3 sequence (DNA): TGCAGCGTTGAAGAGGAGGGACAGCACTATGGCTACACCTTC. V usage is TRBV29-1 and J usage is TRBJ1-2; TRBD1 matches at 7 bases. The junction had 4 bases not matched to a gene; V was cut back by 0 bases and J by 3 bases. The CDR3 runs 14 residues. Germline values: CDR1 SQVTM, CDR2 ANQGSEA.

The CDR3 DNA reads as TGCAGCGGGTACCGGGACACTCTACCCCTAGTGTCTTTACACAATGAGCAGTTCTTC. Protein product: CSGYRDTLPLVSLHNEQFF. This chain links TRBV29-1 with TRBJ2-1; possibly TRBD1 for D (6 bases). The CDR3 covers 19 residues. The V gene lost 7 bases and the J gene lost 5 bases, with 33 bases spanning the gap. In germline, CDR1 is SQVTM, CDR2 ANQGSEA.

This clonotype was detected a few times. The CDR3 sequence is CASSQGFGTESTDTQYF. The CDR3 coding sequence is TGTGCCAGCAGCCAAGGCTTTGGGACAGAGAGCACAGATACGCAGTATTTT. This chain uses TRBV14 with TRBJ2-3; 7 nucleotides match TRBD1. CDR3 size: 17 residues. From germline, CDR1 is SGHDN and CDR2 FVKESK. V shed 1 base, J shed 0 bases, and the junction held 7 bases outside the gene matches.

V gene TRBV18 combines with J gene TRBJ1-2; D uncertain. V was pared by 6 bases and J by 3 bases, with 11 bases between. CDR3 size: 13 residues. The germline CDR1 and CDR2 sequences are KGHSH and LQKENI. The DNA of the CDR3 is TGTGCCAGCTCCCCGACTGAGGACTATGGCTACACCTTC. Encoded protein: CASSPTEDYGYTF.

This chain links TRBV7-8 with TRBJ2-7, with unresolved D. V lost 0 bases, J lost 0 bases, and 6 bases lay in between. Germline loops: CDR1 SGHVS, CDR2 FQNEAQ. The CDR3 sequence is 14 residues long. CDR3 residues: CASSLAGTSYEQYV. CDR3 sequence (DNA): TGTGCCAGCAGCTTAGCGGGAACCTCCTACGAGCAGTACGTC.

V usage is TRBV7-2 and J usage is TRBJ2-2; 13 nucleotides align to TRBD2. CDR1 is SGHTA and CDR2 is FQGNSA in the germline V gene. V dropped 11 bases and J dropped 6; count of bases not matched to a gene: 12. There are 16 residues in the CDR3. The CDR3 DNA reads TGTGCCGGGCGGGCGGGACTAGCGGGATCTCCCGGGGAGCTGTTTTTT. It is translated as CAGRAGLAGSPGELFF.

This clonotype has only a few counts. V is TRBV20-1 and J is TRBJ1-1, with D unclear. Germline V gene sequence: CDR1 DFQATT, CDR2 SNEGSKA (reference sequence). The CDR3 consists of 14 residues. V lost 1 base to trimming and J lost 5 bases, with 14 bases between them. This chain's CDR3 is CSARGEVGWTEAFF. For the CDR3, the DNA is TGCAGTGCTAGAGGGGAAGTTGGATGGACTGAAGCTTTCTTT.

The table lists this clonotype with a few counts. The chain couples TRBV19 to TRBJ1-1; perhaps TRBD1 as D (6 bases). The V end was cut by 0 bases, the J end by 3 bases, with 8 bases between. Germline CDR1 LNHDA, CDR2 SQIVND (reference sequence). This CDR3 is 14 amino acids long. The CDR3 is CASSIEGADTEAFF. The CDR3 DNA follows: TGTGCCAGTAGTATAGAGGGGGCGGACACTGAAGCTTTCTTT.

Only a few counts were recorded for this clonotype. This chain joins TRBV19 and TRBJ2-2; the D gene is possibly TRBD2 (5 bases). The germline CDR1 and CDR2 sequences are LNHDA and SQIVND (reference sequence). V dropped 3 bases and J dropped 5 bases, with 13 bases sitting between them. The CDR3 spans 15 residues. Written as DNA, the CDR3 is TGTGCCAGTAGTATGGCTAGCCCTATTACCGGGGAGCTGTTTTTT. Translating it yields CASSMASPITGELFF.

The V gene is TRBV6-5, the J gene TRBJ1-1; 8 bases align to TRBD1. This CDR3 has 16 residues. The V and J ends lost 6 bases and 6 bases, in that order; junction bases with no gene match: 15. The germline CDR1 and CDR2 sequences are MNHEY and SVGAGI. The CDR3 nucleotides are TGTGCCAGCAGACTAAAGCCTGGACAGGGTTGGTCTGAAGCTTTCTTT. This gives the protein CASRLKPGQGWSEAFF.

The V and J genes are TRBV13 and TRBJ2-1, with TRBD2 matching 11 bases. CDR1 is PRHDT and CDR2 is FYEKMQ in the germline V gene (reference sequence). V lost 5 bases, J lost 9 bases, and 21 bases stayed unmatched. The CDR3 consists of 19 residues. CDR3 in amino acids: CASSRDGLAGGINKAEQFF. In nucleotides, the CDR3 is TGTGCCAGCAGCCGAGATGGGCTAGCGGGAGGCATCAATAAGGCTGAGCAGTTCTTC.

This clonotype was seen ten or more times. The chain employs TRBV12-3 or TRBV12-4 and TRBJ2-7; 9 bases are shared with TRBD1. The V gene end was trimmed by 4 bases and the J gene end by 4 bases; junction bases not matched to a gene: 5. The CDR3 totals 14 residues. The CDR3 loop reads CASSWGQGRYEQYF. DNA of the CDR3: TGTGCCAGCAGTTGGGGACAGGGCCGGTACGAGCAGTACTTC.

This clonotype has at least ten counts. The chain joins TRBV7-2 to TRBJ1-2, with D perhaps TRBD1 (6 bases). This CDR3 spans 15 amino acids. With 5 bases removed from V and 4 bases from J, the gap between germline ends came to 17 bases. The V gene's germline CDR1 is SGHTA and CDR2 FQGNSA. DNA of the CDR3: TGTGCCAGCAGCCTAGGTGGACAGCGTGGCTATGGCTACACCTTC. Protein product: CASSLGGQRGYGYTF.

This clonotype was found a few times. This chain joins TRBV4-2 and TRBJ2-2; 8 bases fit TRBD1. The length of the CDR3 is 18 residues. The junction had 12 bases not matched to a gene; V was cut back by 6 bases and J by 0 bases. Germline V gene data show CDR1 as LGHNA and CDR2 as YNFKEQ. This chain's CDR3 is CASREGRGQETNTGELFF. The CDR3 DNA is TGTGCCAGCAGAGAGGGCAGGGGGCAGGAAACGAACACCGGGGAGCTGTTTTTT.

The chain uses TRBV19 and TRBJ2-1; 10 nucleotides agree with TRBD2. Germline CDR1 and CDR2: LNHDA and SQIVND (reference sequence). The CDR3 sequence is 15 residues long. The ends lost 7 bases at V and 9 bases at J; junction bases unmatched: 12. Here the CDR3 reads CASTVLAGERGEQFF. The CDR3 DNA follows: TGTGCCAGTACTGTCCTAGCGGGAGAGAGAGGTGAGCAGTTCTTC.